Listed below are T cell receptor beta chains from one sample, sequenced in a study of type 1 regulatory T cells. Antigens of these TCRs are unknown. MiXCR, applied by TCRdb to the reads, yields one record per CDR3 protein. The data hold about 62,000 distinct CDR3 sequences, with around 62% observed a single time. The source material was cultured non-Tr1 T cells, either the whole culture or a sorted T cell fraction (not recorded which). Receptors were obtained from a human donor in good health. The CDR3 runs from the conserved cysteine through the conserved F or W. The D gene is left open where the match is weak. Expanded clones are given a class, and other clones once, few, many or no size at all.

clone_size	d_call	v_call	j_call	cdr3_aa	cdr3_nt
-	-	TRBV27	TRBJ2-1	CASSLLGGTLFF	TGTGCCAGCAGTTTACTCGGGGGCACGTTATTCTTC
-	-	TRBV20-1	TRBJ1-4	CSARGGFGELFF	TGCAGTGCTAGGGGAGGGTTCGGTGAACTGTTTTTT
-	-	TRBV9	TRBJ1-1	CASSVAGNRMNTEAFF	TGTGCCAGCAGCGTAGCCGGAAACAGGATGAACACTGAAGCTTTCTTT
-	-	TRBV15	TRBJ1-1	CATSRVRGVTNTEAFF	TGTGCCACCAGCAGAGTACGAGGGGTCACGAACACTGAAGCTTTCTTT
-	TRBD1	TRBV7-2	TRBJ2-2	CASRGQDNTGELFF	TGTGCCAGCAGAGGACAGGACAACACCGGGGAGCTGTTTTTT
-	TRBD2	TRBV5-1	TRBJ2-1	CASSLQVVAGDNEQFF	TGCGCCAGCAGCTTACAGGTGGTAGCGGGAGACAATGAGCAGTTCTTC
-	-	TRBV29-1	TRBJ1-1	CSASGLPNTNTEAFF	TGCAGCGCATCGGGGTTACCCAATACTAACACTGAAGCTTTCTTT
-	-	TRBV28	TRBJ2-3	CASSFGSGRGWTDTQYF	TGTGCCAGCAGTTTTGGTTCGGGGAGGGGGTGGACAGATACGCAGTATTTT
-	-	TRBV5-1	TRBJ2-7	CASSLAVFGQSSWEQYF	TGCGCCAGCAGCTTGGCCGTGTTTGGACAGTCCTCGTGGGAGCAGTACTTC
-	-	TRBV5-6	TRBJ1-1	CASSRPTGRAFF	TGTGCCAGCAGCCGACCAACAGGGAGGGCTTTCTTT
few	TRBD1	TRBV18	TRBJ1-2	CASSPGQDYGYTF	TGTGCCAGCTCACCGGGACAGGACTATGGCTACACCTTC
-	-	TRBV2	TRBJ2-4	CASSDWKGRAKNIQYF	TGTGCCAGCAGTGATTGGAAGGGACGGGCCAAAAACATTCAGTACTTC
-	TRBD1	TRBV20-1	TRBJ1-1	CSARESQGAFTEAFF	TGCAGTGCTAGAGAATCACAGGGGGCGTTCACTGAAGCTTTCTTT
-	-	TRBV19	TRBJ2-1	CASSMWEKYNEQFF	TGTGCCAGTAGTATGTGGGAAAAATACAATGAGCAGTTCTTC
few	TRBD1	TRBV7-2	TRBJ2-1	CASIIRTGYYNEQFF	TGTGCCAGCATCATAAGGACAGGGTATTACAATGAGCAGTTCTTC
few	-	TRBV18	TRBJ2-1	CASSPLAANEQFF	TGTGCCAGCTCACCTCTTGCGGCTAATGAGCAGTTCTTC
-	-	TRBV19	TRBJ2-7	CASSISLGLSYEQYF	TGTGCCAGTAGTATTTCTTTGGGACTTTCCTACGAGCAGTACTTC
-	-	TRBV4-1	TRBJ2-3	CASSQELGTDTQYF	TGCGCCAGCAGCCAAGAATTGGGCACAGATACGCAGTATTTT
-	TRBD2	TRBV20-1	TRBJ2-2	CSASPSGRASGELFF	TGCAGTGCTAGTCCTAGCGGGAGGGCCTCCGGGGAGCTGTTTTTT
-	TRBD2	TRBV20-1	TRBJ2-3	CSARVPGLAGSTDTQYF	TGCAGTGCTAGAGTCCCGGGACTAGCGGGGAGCACAGATACGCAGTATTTT
-	TRBD2	TRBV7-3	TRBJ2-1	CASSMTSGDYNEQFF	TGTGCCAGCAGCATGACTAGCGGAGACTACAATGAGCAGTTCTTC